The 15 T cell receptor beta chains presented below share a single source sample, sequenced in a study of blood T cell repertoires in COVID-19. Sequencing was performed with immunoSEQ multiplex PCR; in TCRdb, only in-frame clones are kept and a portion is missing. The data hold some 210,000 clones, with about 89% observed a single time. The sequencing input was peripheral blood. The source is a man in his 60s who had recovered from COVID-19.

There are a few counts of this clone. This chain uses TRBV19 with TRBJ2-1; TRBD2 matches 11 bases. CDR1 and CDR2 from the germline V gene are LNHDA and SQIVND (reference sequence). J was trimmed by 9 bases and V by 2 bases; bases with no gene match: 6. The CDR3 covers 15 residues. Here the CDR3 DNA reads TGTGCCAGTAGTATACAACTAGCGGGAGCTCTTGAGCAGTTCTTC. It translates to CASSIQLAGALEQFF.

V and J are TRBV5-1 and TRBJ2-1, with TRBD2 matching 7 bases. Germline CDR1 reads SGHRS; CDR2 reads YFSETQ. The V and J ends lost 5 bases and 5 bases, in that order; junction bases with no gene match: 4. CDR3 size: 13 residues. In DNA, the CDR3 is TGCGCCAGCAGTTCCCTAGCGGACAATGAGCAGTTCTTC. It translates to CASSSLADNEQFF.

This chain connects TRBV10-3 to TRBJ2-1; TRBD2 matches 8 bases. V was pared by 6 bases and J by 3 bases, with 7 bases of the junction left unmatched. The CDR3 has 15 residues. Germline CDR1 reads ENHRY; CDR2 reads SYGVKD. The CDR3 loop reads CAIRETSGGYNEQFF. CDR3 DNA: TGTGCCATCAGGGAAACTAGCGGAGGCTACAATGAGCAGTTCTTC.

This sequence joins TRBV9 and TRBJ2-1; tentative D call: TRBD2 (6 bases). The CDR3 length is 14 residues. The germline CDR1 and CDR2 sequences are SGDLS and YYNGEE. Trimming left V 3 bases short and J 8 bases short, with 15 bases between. CDR3 in amino acids: CASSGRGRRDEQFF. DNA for the CDR3: TGTGCCAGCAGCGGGCGGGGCCGTCGGGATGAGCAGTTCTTC.

The chain couples TRBV6-1 to TRBJ2-6; D may be TRBD1 (5 bases). The CDR3 runs 17 residues. The germline V gene encodes CDR1 MNHNS and CDR2 SASEGT. V lost 2 bases and J lost 0, with 11 bases in between. The CDR3 region is CASSELGVVSGANVLTF. CDR3 nucleotide sequence: TGTGCCAGCAGTGAATTAGGGGTAGTCTCTGGGGCCAACGTCCTGACTTTC.

V and J are TRBV12-5 and TRBJ1-2, with TRBD1 matching over 7 bases. V dropped 0 bases and J dropped 7; count of bases not matched to a gene: 8. Per the germline V gene, CDR1 is LGHNT and CDR2 is FRNRAP. The length of the CDR3 is 15 residues. The CDR3 bases are TGTGCTAGTGGTTTGGTGCCCGACAGGGTGCCTGGCTACACCTTC. It encodes CASGLVPDRVPGYTF.

V usage is TRBV7-8 and J usage is TRBJ2-2; a weak D match, TRBD1 (6 bases). Per germline, CDR1 SGHVS and CDR2 FQNEAQ. The CDR3 totals 16 residues. Deletions cut 4 bases from V and 2 bases from J, with 14 bases between. The CDR3 spells CASSSQGTLNTGELFF. CDR3 nucleotide sequence: TGTGCCAGCAGCTCCCAGGGGACCCTAAACACCGGGGAGCTGTTTTTT.

This chain joins TRBV7-9 and TRBJ1-1, with a weak D call TRBD1 (6 bases). Germline CDR1 is SEHNR and CDR2 is FQNEAQ (reference sequence). Trimming cost V 4 bases and J 4 bases, with 10 bases left between them. This CDR3 has 13 amino acids. The CDR3 region is CASSSAGVTEAFF. The CDR3 bases are TGTGCCAGCAGCTCCGCAGGGGTCACTGAAGCTTTCTTT.

The rearrangement joins TRBV18 to TRBJ2-2; 12 bases agree with TRBD2. The CDR3 is 19 amino acids. V shed 4 bases and J 0 bases; nucleotides not matched to a gene: 9. Germline V CDR1 and CDR2: KGHSH, LQKENI. For the CDR3, the DNA is TGTGCCAGCTCACTCTACCGGGGACTAGCGGGTACGAACACCGGGGAGCTGTTTTTT. The encoded protein is CASSLYRGLAGTNTGELFF.

The chain uses TRBV5-1 and TRBJ1-6; 8 nucleotides match TRBD1. V gave up 5 bases and J gave up 8 bases; unmatched junction bases: 3. CDR3 length: 13 amino acids. From germline, CDR1 is SGHRS and CDR2 YFSETQ. Written as DNA, the CDR3 is TGCGCCAGCAGGCAGGGGGCGGATTCACCCCTCCACTTT. Translating gives CASRQGADSPLHF.

The J gene is TRBJ2-7, the V gene TRBV30; D possibly corresponds to TRBD2 (7 bases). Germline CDR1 GTSNPN, CDR2 SVGIG (reference sequence). The length of the CDR3 is 15 residues. V lost 4 bases and J lost 7, with 23 bases in between. The CDR3 DNA is TGTGCCTGGACTCGTCGAGGGGGGGGACCGGATGAGCAGTACTTC. Translation gives CAWTRRGGGPDEQYF.

The chain joins TRBV7-3 to TRBJ2-1; D perhaps matches TRBD2 (6 bases). Germline CDR1 is SGHTA and CDR2 is FQGTGA. The CDR3 is 15 residues long. V lost 5 bases and J lost 2, with 13 bases in between. The CDR3: CASSLGTLPYNEQFF. For the CDR3, the DNA is TGTGCCAGCAGCCTCGGGACTTTACCCTACAATGAGCAGTTCTTC.

V is TRBV24-1 and J is TRBJ2-3; possibly TRBD2 for D (7 bases). The V and J ends lost 3 bases and 5 bases respectively, with 17 bases between them. CDR1 is KGHDR and CDR2 is SFDVKD in the germline V gene. The length of the CDR3 is 16 residues. CDR3 amino acids: CATSDPLLGGGDTQYF. The CDR3 bases are TGTGCCACCAGTGATCCCCTATTGGGAGGGGGAGATACGCAGTATTTT.

The V and J genes are TRBV2 and TRBJ1-3; 8 bases fit TRBD1. The germline CDR1 and CDR2 sequences are SNHLY and FYNNEI. V shed 9 bases, J shed 9 bases, and the junction held 10 bases outside the gene matches. The length of the CDR3 is 13 residues. CDR3 in amino acids: CASVGTGRSTIYF. The CDR3 DNA follows: TGTGCCAGTGTGGGGACAGGCCGGAGCACCATATATTTT.

This rearrangement joins TRBV4-3 to TRBJ2-4; 8 bases agree with TRBD1. The germline V gene has CDR1 LGHNA and CDR2 YSLEER. J gave up 13 bases and V 0 bases, and 5 bases lay outside the gene matches. This CDR3 has 13 residues. The CDR3 DNA sequence: TGCGCCAGCAGCCAAGATCGGGGGACAGGCCAGTACTTC. Translation gives CASSQDRGTGQYF.